This T cell receptor (beta chain) is drawn from a study of cytomegalovirus exposure and HLA in healthy donors. The PCR employed 60 Vbeta primers together with 13 Jbeta primers. The protocol was immunoSEQ multiplex PCR, while the TCRdb copy is restricted to in-frame clones and leaves out a portion. The table has 160,000 or so clones, roughly 84% seen once. Germline CDR1 SGHRS, CDR2 YFSETQ. CDR3 size: 12 residues. V shed 4 bases and J shed 6 bases, with 9 bases lying between them. The sequenced sample was PBMCs. The sequence was collected from a woman under 30 in good health and CMV-seronegative. The J gene is TRBJ2-3, the V gene TRBV5-1; the D gene is possibly TRBD1 (5 bases). CDR3 loop: CASSTGADTQYF. The CDR3, as DNA: TGCGCCAGCAGCACTGGGGCGGATACGCAGTATTTT.